The clone carrying this T cell receptor (beta chain) was counted between two and nine times. TCRdb re-called the RACE reads through MiXCR, storing one row per CDR3 protein. Of 350,000 or so distinct CDR3 sequences in the sample, 6% to 8.5% were seen once. This entry is derived from a study of human T cells and chemical hapten exposure. Stated time point: patch test 1, 2 weeks after DPC sensitization. Treatment indicated: therapeutic diphenylcyclopropenone sensitization with weekly scalp DPC. This CDR3 has 18 residues. CDR1 and CDR2 from the germline V gene are LGHNA and YNFKEQ. V lost 0 bases, J lost 3 bases, and 12 bases stayed unmatched.

The chain joins TRBV4-2 to TRBJ2-7; 9 positions match TRBD1. This TCR came from a woman aged 18-30 years with alopecia areata. Some clones in this sample may be carry-over from other donors' samples. The sample was whole blood, taken in connection with sensitization to the hapten diphenylcyclopropenone (DPC). In nucleotides, the CDR3 is TGTGCCAGCAGCCAAGATGACCCCACAGGGGGCCTGGTCTACGAGCAGTACTTC. It is translated as CASSQDDPTGGLVYEQYF.